This T cell receptor beta chain appears in the sequencing data of a study of CXCR3-negative and CXCR3-positive naive CD8 T cells. The study's findings and limits: Naive cells that were CXCR3-positive had more hydrophobic TRB CDR3s (compared with CXCR3-negative naive cells).

TRB cDNA libraries were made by UMI-labeled 5' RACE. One entry per CDR3 protein, without DNA, is what TCRdb gives after re-calling the 5' RACE reads. Recorded for this sample: about 120,000 distinct CDR3 sequences. In regard to this clonotype: Its specificity is not known.

The sample was naive CXCR3+ CD8+ T cells from blood. Subset in this sample: CD45RO-CCR7+CD27+CD95- naive CD8+ T cells expressing CXCR3 (TNR3+). The receptor was derived from a human donor in good health. Some clones in this sample may be carry-over from other donors' samples.

CDR3: CSVETGDNSPLHF. V gene TRBV29-1 combines with J gene TRBJ1-6; TCRdb's assignment of TRBD1 cannot be checked, as there is no DNA. The CDR3 consists of 13 residues. Germline CDR1 is SQVTM and CDR2 is ANQGSEA.